This T cell receptor (beta chain) was sequenced in a study of T cells in Graves' hyperthyroidism and ophthalmopathy. Whole-study results and caveats: Blood also held most thyroid clonotypes expanded beyond 0.001.

Researchers amplified the TCR beta CDR3 regions from RNA transcripts. Primed by the HTBI set, a first-round RT-PCR was run on the TCR CDR3. TCRdb called the multiplex PCR reads again in MiXCR, with one record for every CDR3 protein. The sample has about 640,000 distinct CDR3 sequences, around 21% seen once. Ophthalmopathy cases scored 3 or more on the Clinical Activity Score and 4 or more on NOSPECS grade, with duration below 3 months. Criteria for exclusion of patients were uncontrolled infection, other autoimmune disease, pregnancy or lactation. PBMCs stemmed from 10 ml fresh peripheral blood. Trimming at V came to 4 bases and at J to 5 bases, leaving 5 bases not matched to a gene. The CDR3 has 14 amino acids. CDR1 is LGHDT, CDR2 YNNKEL, per germline (reference sequence). This clonotype was recorded a few times. Its antigen is undetermined.

Sequencing input: blood. This sequence originates from a man younger than 45 with Graves' ophthalmopathy. V usage is TRBV3-1 and J usage is TRBJ1-3; 7 bases align to TRBD1. The CDR3 coding sequence is TGTGCCAGCAGCCCAGGACAGGCGCGAAACACCATATATTTT. Its translation: CASSPGQARNTIYF.